A selection of T cell receptor beta chains follows, all from one sample in a study of blood T cell repertoires in COVID-19. Data came from immunoSEQ multiplex PCR; TCRdb stores just in-frame clones and leaves some out. The repertoire holds roughly 75,000 clones, with about four fifths as singletons. The sample comprised peripheral blood. These receptors originate from a man aged 70-80 years with acute or convalescent COVID-19. CDR3s include the opening cysteine and the closing phenylalanine or tryptophan. D genes are given only for firm matches. Clone size, where shown, is once, few, many, or a class for clones that have expanded.

>TRBV5-1|-|few|TRBJ2-1
CASSLARGTSYNEQFF
TGCGCCAGCAGCTTGGCAAGGGGGACCTCCTACAATGAGCAGTTCTTC
>TRBV7-6|TRBD1|-|TRBJ1-1
CASSSTQGGLHTEAFF
TGTGCCAGCAGCTCCACCCAGGGGGGTTTGCACACTGAAGCTTTCTTT
>TRBV11-3|-|-|TRBJ2-2
CASSLNQVGGELFF
TGTGCCAGCAGCTTAAACCAGGTTGGCGGGGAGCTGTTTTTT
>TRBV5-4|-|-|TRBJ2-5
CASSLGADKETQYF
TGTGCCAGCAGCTTAGGGGCGGACAAGGAGACCCAGTACTTC
>TRBV12-3/TRBV12-4|TRBD2|-|TRBJ2-3
CASSLARGDTQYF
TGTGCCAGCAGTTTAGCGCGGGGGGATACGCAGTATTTT
>TRBV4-1|-|once|TRBJ2-5
CASSQDVRLDLQETQYF
TGCGCCAGCAGCCAAGATGTGAGACTAGACCTACAAGAGACCCAGTACTTC
>TRBV5-1|-|-|TRBJ2-1
CASSLERGAVGGNEQFF
TGCGCCAGCAGCTTGGAACGTGGAGCGGTCGGGGGCAATGAGCAGTTCTTC
>TRBV7-2|TRBD2|once|TRBJ2-2
CASSLVLAGASGELFF
TGTGCCAGCAGCTTAGTGCTAGCGGGAGCCTCCGGGGAGCTGTTTTTT
>TRBV2|-|-|TRBJ1-4
CASSRGGREKLFF
TGTGCCAGCTCACGAGGGGGACGTGAAAAACTGTTTTTT
>TRBV12-3/TRBV12-4|-|-|TRBJ2-7
CASSLSGRYEQYF
TGTGCCAGCAGTTTAAGTGGGAGGTACGAGCAGTACTTC
>TRBV5-1|TRBD1|-|TRBJ2-7
CASSAGQGPGEQYF
TGCGCCAGCAGCGCGGGACAGGGGCCGGGGGAGCAGTACTTC
>TRBV7-9|-|-|TRBJ2-7
CASSPGEGYEQYF
TGTGCCAGCAGCCCGGGAGAGGGGTACGAGCAGTACTTC
>TRBV7-9|TRBD1|-|TRBJ2-3
CASSVNRGRTDTQYF
TGTGCCAGCAGCGTGAACAGGGGGCGGACAGATACGCAGTATTTT
>TRBV7-8|TRBD2|-|TRBJ2-7
CASSLVASGSWGYYEQYF
TGTGCCAGCAGCTTAGTGGCTAGCGGGAGTTGGGGATACTACGAGCAGTACTTC
>TRBV18|-|-|TRBJ1-1
CASSLGGMGGMNTEAFF
TGTGCCAGCTCCCTCGGGGGTATGGGAGGAATGAACACTGAAGCTTTCTTT
>TRBV7-2|TRBD1|-|TRBJ2-3
CASSLVGGTGRTDTQYF
TGTGCCAGCAGCTTAGTGGGTGGGACAGGGAGGACAGATACGCAGTATTTT
>TRBV29-1|-|-|TRBJ2-7
CSVASGVYEQYF
TGCAGCGTTGCGTCGGGGGTCTACGAGCAGTACTTC
>TRBV6-5|-|few|TRBJ1-2
CASSSQGMGDGYTF
TGTGCCAGCAGTTCCCAGGGTATGGGCGATGGCTACACCTTC
>TRBV5-4|-|-|TRBJ1-2
CASSSQVSYGYTF
TGTGCCAGCAGCTCCCAGGTGTCCTATGGCTACACCTTC
>TRBV7-2|-|-|TRBJ2-7
CASSFPADGGGDPYEQYF
TGTGCCAGCAGCTTTCCGGCGGACGGAGGCGGGGACCCCTACGAGCAGTACTTC
>TRBV27|-|-|TRBJ2-3
CASSPVVQVAQYF
TGTGCCAGCAGTCCCGTCGTACAGGTGGCGCAGTATTTT
>TRBV30|-|-|TRBJ1-1
CASVLEGPTEAFF
TGTGCCTCGGTGTTGGAGGGCCCAACTGAAGCTTTCTTT